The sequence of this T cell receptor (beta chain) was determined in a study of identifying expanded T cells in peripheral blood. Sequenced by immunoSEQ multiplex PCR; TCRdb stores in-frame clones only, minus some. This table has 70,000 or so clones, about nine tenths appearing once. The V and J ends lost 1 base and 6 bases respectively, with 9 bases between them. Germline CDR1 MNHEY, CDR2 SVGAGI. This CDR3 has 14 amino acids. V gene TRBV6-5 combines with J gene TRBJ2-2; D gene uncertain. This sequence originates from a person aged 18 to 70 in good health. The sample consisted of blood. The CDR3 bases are TGTGCCAGCAGTTACTTTCTGGCCCCCGGGGAGCTGTTTTTT. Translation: CASSYFLAPGELFF.